The subject of this entry is one TCR beta chain. Antigen specificity is unknown. These data originate in a study of blood T cells in healthy people across ages. Study-level points and caveats: Older individuals had lower TCR beta diversity per million T cells (the decline was roughly linear).

The second PCR ran about 6 to 12 cycles with a sample-barcoded 5' primer and J-beta primers. TCRdb reprocessed the 5' RACE reads with MiXCR, giving one entry per CDR3 protein. The sample contains 850,000 to 1,300,000 distinct CDR3 sequences, over 35% of which appear only once. Germline CDR1 is SGHAT and CDR2 is FQNNGV. The length of the CDR3 is 16 residues. V lost 4 bases and J lost 0, with 12 bases in between. This chain links TRBV11-2 with TRBJ2-2, with D maybe TRBD2 (6 bases). Sequencing input: blood. The receptor was derived from a woman aged 55-70 years in good health. CDR3 coding DNA: TGTGCCAGCAGCTGGTATTCGGGGGCGAACACCGGGGAGCTGTTTTTT. It specifies CASSWYSGANTGELFF.